This paragraph covers one T cell receptor beta chain sequence. The data are from a study of CD8 T cells in Susac syndrome. This CDR3 contains 15 residues. The germline V gene encodes CDR1 DFQATT and CDR2 SNEGSKA (reference sequence). Losses at the gene ends were 1 base for V and 2 bases for J; bases not matched to a gene: 7. With random hexamers, reverse transcription was performed on about 0.5 to 1 ug of RNA. The immunoSEQ assay covered 54 Vbeta and 13 Jbeta segments for CDR3. TCRdb reprocessed the immunoSEQ multiplex PCR reads with MiXCR, giving one entry per CDR3 protein. Altogether hundreds of thousands of distinct CDR3 sequences are present, about 88% being singletons, with the ten largest covering more than 0.15%. From blood CD8+ and CD4+ T cells, TCR beta sequences were generated. It was treatment-naive patients with stable or active relapsing-remitting disease who made up the multiple sclerosis controls. The CD8+ and CD4+ T cells were isolated magnetically using a negative isolation approach, whereas the TEMRA cells were enriched by FACS.

This clonotype was obtained from a human donor with multiple sclerosis. Sequencing was carried out using CD8+ T cells from PBMCs. V and J are TRBV20-1 and TRBJ1-1; 7 positions match TRBD1. CDR3 protein: CSARAGDSLNTEAFF. The CDR3 nucleotides read TGCAGTGCTAGAGCTGGGGACAGCTTAAACACTGAAGCTTTCTTT.